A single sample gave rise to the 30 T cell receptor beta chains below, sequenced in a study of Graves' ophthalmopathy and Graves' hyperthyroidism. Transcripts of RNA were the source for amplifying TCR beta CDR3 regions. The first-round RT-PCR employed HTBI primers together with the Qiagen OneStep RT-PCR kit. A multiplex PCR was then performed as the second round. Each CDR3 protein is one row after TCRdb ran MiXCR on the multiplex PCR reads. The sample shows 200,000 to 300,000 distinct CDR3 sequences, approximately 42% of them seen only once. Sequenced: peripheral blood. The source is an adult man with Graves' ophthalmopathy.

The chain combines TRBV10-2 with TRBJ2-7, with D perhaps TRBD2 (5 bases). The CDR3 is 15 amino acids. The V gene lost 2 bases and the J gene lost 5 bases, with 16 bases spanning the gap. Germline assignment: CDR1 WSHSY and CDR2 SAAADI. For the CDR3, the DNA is TGCGCCAGCAGTGAGGGTTCGGGGTCCGGGAACGAGCAGTACTTC. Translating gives CASSEGSGSGNEQYF.

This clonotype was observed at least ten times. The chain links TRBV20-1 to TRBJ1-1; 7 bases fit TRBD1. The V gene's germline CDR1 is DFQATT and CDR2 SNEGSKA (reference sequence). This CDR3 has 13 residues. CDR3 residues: CSARQGLNTEAFF. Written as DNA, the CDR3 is TGCAGCGCCCGACAGGGTTTGAACACTGAAGCTTTCTTT.

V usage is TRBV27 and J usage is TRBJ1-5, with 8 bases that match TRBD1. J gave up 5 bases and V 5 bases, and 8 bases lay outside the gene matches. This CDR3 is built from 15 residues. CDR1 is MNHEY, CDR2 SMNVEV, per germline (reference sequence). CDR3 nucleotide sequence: TGTGCCAGCAGTCTGCCGGGACAGGAACATCAGCCCCAGCATTTT. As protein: CASSLPGQEHQPQHF.

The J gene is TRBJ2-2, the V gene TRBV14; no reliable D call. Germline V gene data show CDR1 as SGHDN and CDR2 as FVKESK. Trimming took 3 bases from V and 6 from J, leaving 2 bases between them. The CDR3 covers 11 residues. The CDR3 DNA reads TGTGCCAGCAGCCACCCCGGGGAGCTGTTTTTT. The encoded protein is CASSHPGELFF.

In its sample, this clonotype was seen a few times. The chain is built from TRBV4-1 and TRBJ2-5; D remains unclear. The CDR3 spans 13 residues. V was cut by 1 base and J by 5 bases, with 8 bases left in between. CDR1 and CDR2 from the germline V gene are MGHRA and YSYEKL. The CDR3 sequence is CASSQAPGETQYF. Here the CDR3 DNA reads TGCGCCAGCAGCCAAGCCCCTGGGGAGACCCAGTACTTC.

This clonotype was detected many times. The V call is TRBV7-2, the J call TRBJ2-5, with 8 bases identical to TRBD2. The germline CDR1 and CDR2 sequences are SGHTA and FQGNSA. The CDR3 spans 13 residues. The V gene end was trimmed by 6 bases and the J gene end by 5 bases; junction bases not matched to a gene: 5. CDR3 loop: CASRRGVAETQYF. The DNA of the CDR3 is TGTGCCAGCAGGCGGGGGGTTGCGGAGACCCAGTACTTC.

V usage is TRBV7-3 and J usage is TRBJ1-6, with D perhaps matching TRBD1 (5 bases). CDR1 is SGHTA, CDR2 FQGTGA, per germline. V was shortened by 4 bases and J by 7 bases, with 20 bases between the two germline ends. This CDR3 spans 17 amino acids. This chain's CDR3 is CASSYFSGTGPNSPLHF. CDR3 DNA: TGTGCCAGCAGCTATTTCTCCGGAACAGGTCCAAATTCACCCCTCCACTTT.

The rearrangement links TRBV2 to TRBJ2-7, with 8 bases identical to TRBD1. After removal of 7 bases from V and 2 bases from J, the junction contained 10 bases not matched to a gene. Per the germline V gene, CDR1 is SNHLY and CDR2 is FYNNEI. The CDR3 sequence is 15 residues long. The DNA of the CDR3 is TGTGCCAGCAATAACAGGGGGACTGGCACCTACGAGCAGTACTTC. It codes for CASNNRGTGTYEQYF.

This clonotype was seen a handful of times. CDR3 DNA sequence: TGTGCCATCAGTGATATGGGGACCGGGGAGCTGTTTTTT. It codes for CAISDMGTGELFF. The genes are TRBV10-3 and TRBJ2-2, with no clear D. V lost 3 bases and J 5 bases, leaving 7 bases between the germline ends. The CDR3 spans 13 residues. Germline V gene data show CDR1 as ENHRY and CDR2 as SYGVKD.

The CDR3 region has the DNA TGTGCCATCAGACAGATCTATGGCTACACCTTC. Protein product: CAIRQIYGYTF. This chain joins TRBV10-3 and TRBJ1-2, with D unresolved. Between the trimmed V and J ends, which lost 6 bases and 4 bases, there was a span of 6 bases. Germline CDR1 and CDR2: ENHRY and SYGVKD. There are 11 residues in the CDR3.

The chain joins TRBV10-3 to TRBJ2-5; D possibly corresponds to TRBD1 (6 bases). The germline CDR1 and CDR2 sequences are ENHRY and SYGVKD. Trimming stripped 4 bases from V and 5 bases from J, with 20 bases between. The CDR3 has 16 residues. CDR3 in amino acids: CAISVGTRGGYETQYF. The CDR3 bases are TGTGCCATCAGTGTAGGGACCAGGGGTGGGTACGAGACCCAGTACTTC.

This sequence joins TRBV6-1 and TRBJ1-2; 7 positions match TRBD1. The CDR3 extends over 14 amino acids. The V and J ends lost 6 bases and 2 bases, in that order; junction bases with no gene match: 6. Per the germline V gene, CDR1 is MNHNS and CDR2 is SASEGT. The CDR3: CASRPPTGNYGYTF. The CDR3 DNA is TGTGCCAGCAGACCCCCGACAGGGAACTATGGCTACACCTTC.

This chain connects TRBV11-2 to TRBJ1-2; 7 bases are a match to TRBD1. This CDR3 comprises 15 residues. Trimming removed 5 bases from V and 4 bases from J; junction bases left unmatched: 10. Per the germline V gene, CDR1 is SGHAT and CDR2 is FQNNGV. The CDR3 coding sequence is TGTGCCAGCAGCCTAACTTATGGGACAGTCTATGGCTACACCTTC. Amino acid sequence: CASSLTYGTVYGYTF. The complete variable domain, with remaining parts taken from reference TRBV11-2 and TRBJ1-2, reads EAGVAQSPRYKIIEKRQSVAFWCNPISGHATLYWYQQILGQGPKLLIQFQNNGVVDDSQLPKDRFSAERLKGVDSTLKIQPAKLEDSAVYLCASSLTYGTVYGYTFGSGTRLTVV.

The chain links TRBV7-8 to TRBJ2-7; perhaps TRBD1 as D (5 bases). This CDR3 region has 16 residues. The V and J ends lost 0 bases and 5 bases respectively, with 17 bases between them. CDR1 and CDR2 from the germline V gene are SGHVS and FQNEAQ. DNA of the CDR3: TGTGCCAGCAGCTTAGCGGTGGCAGGGTCGTTCAACGAGCAGTACTTC. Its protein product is CASSLAVAGSFNEQYF.

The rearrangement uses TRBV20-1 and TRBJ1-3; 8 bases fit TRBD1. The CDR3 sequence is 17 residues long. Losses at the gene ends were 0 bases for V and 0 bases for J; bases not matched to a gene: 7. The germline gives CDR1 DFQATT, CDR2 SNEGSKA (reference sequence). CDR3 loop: CSARDRRGQVSGNTIYF. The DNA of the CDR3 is TGCAGTGCTAGAGATCGTAGGGGACAGGTCTCTGGAAACACCATATATTTT.

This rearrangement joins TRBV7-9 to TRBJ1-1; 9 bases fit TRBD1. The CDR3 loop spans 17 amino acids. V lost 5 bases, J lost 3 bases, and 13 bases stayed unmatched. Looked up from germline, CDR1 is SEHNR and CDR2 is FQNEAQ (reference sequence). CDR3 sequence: CASSPPTGGAGYTEAFF. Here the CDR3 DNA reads TGTGCCAGCAGCCCTCCAACAGGGGGCGCTGGATACACTGAAGCTTTCTTT.

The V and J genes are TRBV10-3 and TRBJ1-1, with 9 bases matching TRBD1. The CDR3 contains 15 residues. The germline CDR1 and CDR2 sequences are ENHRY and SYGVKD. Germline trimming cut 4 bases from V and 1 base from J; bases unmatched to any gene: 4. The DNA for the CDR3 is TGTGCCATCAGTGGCCAGGGACAGGGGAACACTGAAGCTTTCTTT. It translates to CAISGQGQGNTEAFF.

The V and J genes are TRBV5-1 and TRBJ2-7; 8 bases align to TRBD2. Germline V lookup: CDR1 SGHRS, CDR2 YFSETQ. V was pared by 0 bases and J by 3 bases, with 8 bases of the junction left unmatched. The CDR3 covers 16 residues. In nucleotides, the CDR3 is TGCGCCAGCAGCTTGGCCGAGGGACTAGGGGTCTACGAGCAGTACTTC. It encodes CASSLAEGLGVYEQYF.

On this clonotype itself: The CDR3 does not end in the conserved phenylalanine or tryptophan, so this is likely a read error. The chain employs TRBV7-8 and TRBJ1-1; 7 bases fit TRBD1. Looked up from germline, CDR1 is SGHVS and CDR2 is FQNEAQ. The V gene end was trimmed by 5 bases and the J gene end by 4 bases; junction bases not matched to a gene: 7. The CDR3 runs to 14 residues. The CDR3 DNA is TGTGCCAGCAGCCCCCGACAGGGTACCACTGAAGCTTTCCTT. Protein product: CASSPRQGTTEAFL.

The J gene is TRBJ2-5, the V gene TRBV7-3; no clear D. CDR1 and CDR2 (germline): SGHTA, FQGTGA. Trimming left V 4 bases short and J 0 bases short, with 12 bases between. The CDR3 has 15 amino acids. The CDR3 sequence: CASSSNDGDQETQYF. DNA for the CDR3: TGTGCCAGCAGCTCCAACGACGGAGACCAAGAGACCCAGTACTTC.

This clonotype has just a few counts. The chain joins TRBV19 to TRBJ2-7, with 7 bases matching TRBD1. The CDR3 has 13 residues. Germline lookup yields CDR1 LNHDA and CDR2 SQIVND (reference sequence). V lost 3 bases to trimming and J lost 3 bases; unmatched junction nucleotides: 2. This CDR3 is CASSIGTDYEQYF. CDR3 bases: TGTGCCAGTAGTATTGGGACAGACTACGAGCAGTACTTC.

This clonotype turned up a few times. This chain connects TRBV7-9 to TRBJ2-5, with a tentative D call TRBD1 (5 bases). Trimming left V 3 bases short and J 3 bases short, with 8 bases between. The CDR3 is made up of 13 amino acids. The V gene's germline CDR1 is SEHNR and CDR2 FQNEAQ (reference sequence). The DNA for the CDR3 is TGTGCCAGCAGCTTGCGCAGGGAAGAGACCCAGTACTTC. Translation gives CASSLRREETQYF.

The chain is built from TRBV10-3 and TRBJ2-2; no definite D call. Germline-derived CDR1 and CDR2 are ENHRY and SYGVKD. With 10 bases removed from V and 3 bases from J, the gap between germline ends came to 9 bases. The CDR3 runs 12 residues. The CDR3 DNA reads TGTGCCAGCACGACCGACACCGGGGAGCTGTTTTTT. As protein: CASTTDTGELFF.

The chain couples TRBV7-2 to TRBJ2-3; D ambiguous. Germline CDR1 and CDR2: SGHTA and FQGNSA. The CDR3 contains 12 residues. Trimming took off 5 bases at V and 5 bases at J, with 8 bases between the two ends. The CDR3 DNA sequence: TGTGCCAGCAGCACTCGCGGAGATACGCAGTATTTT. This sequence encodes CASSTRGDTQYF.

The chain's CDR3 is CASSAEMWVSGNTIYF. The CDR3 bases are TGTGCCAGCAGCGCCGAGATGTGGGTCTCTGGAAACACCATATATTTT. This chain uses TRBV7-9 with TRBJ1-3; D is unclear. Germline V gene sequence: CDR1 SEHNR, CDR2 FQNEAQ (reference sequence). V shed 5 bases and J shed 0 bases, with 14 bases lying between them. The CDR3 is 16 amino acids.

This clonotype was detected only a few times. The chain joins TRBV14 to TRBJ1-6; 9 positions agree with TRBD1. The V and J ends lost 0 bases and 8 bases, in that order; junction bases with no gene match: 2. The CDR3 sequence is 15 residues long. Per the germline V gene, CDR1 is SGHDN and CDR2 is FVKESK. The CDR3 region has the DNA TGTGCCAGCAGCCAAGAAGACAGGGGGTATTCACCCCTCCACTTT. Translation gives CASSQEDRGYSPLHF.

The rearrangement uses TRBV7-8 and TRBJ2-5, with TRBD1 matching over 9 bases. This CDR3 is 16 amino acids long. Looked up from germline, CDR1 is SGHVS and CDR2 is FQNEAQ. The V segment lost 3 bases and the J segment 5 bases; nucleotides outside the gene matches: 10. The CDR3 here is CASSFFGTGGWETQYF. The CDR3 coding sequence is TGTGCCAGCAGCTTTTTCGGCACAGGGGGCTGGGAGACCCAGTACTTC.

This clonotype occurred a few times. The CDR3 nucleotides are TGTGCCAGCAGCTTAAGAGACAGGGGACACGAGACCCAGTACTTC. This encodes CASSLRDRGHETQYF. V gene TRBV7-8 combines with J gene TRBJ2-5; 8 nucleotides align to TRBD1. Losses at the gene ends were 2 bases for V and 5 bases for J; bases not matched to a gene: 7. Germline-derived CDR1 and CDR2 are SGHVS and FQNEAQ. The CDR3 runs 15 residues. The whole variable domain, remainder taken from reference TRBV7-8 and TRBJ2-5, is GAGVSQSPRYKVAKRGQDVALRCDPISGHVSLFWYQQALGQGPEFLTYFQNEAQLDKSGLPSDRFFAERPEGSVSTLKIQRTQQEDSAVYLCASSLRDRGHETQYFGPGTRLLVL.

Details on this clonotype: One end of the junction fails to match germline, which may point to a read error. The CDR3 sequence: CASSAPGQGLGRNEQYF. DNA of the CDR3: TGTGCCAGCAGTGCCCCGGGACAGGGGTTGGGACGTAACGAGCAGTACTTC. The chain recombines TRBV10-3 with TRBJ2-7; 10 bases line up with TRBD1. Per germline, CDR1 ENHRY and CDR2 SYGVKD. This CDR3 has 17 residues.

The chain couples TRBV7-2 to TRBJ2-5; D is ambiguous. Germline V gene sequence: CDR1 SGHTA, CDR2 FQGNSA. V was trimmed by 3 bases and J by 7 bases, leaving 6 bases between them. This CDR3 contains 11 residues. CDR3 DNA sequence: TGTGCCAGCAGCTTCGAGGTGACCCAGTACTTC. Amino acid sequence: CASSFEVTQYF.